Listed below are T cell receptor beta chains from one sample, sequenced in a study of cytomegalovirus exposure and HLA in healthy donors. Sequencing used immunoSEQ multiplex PCR; TCRdb keeps in-frame clones, though not all of them. The table shows around 160,000 clones, with roughly three quarters occurring only once. The sample consisted of PBMCs. All receptors come from a woman in her 40s in good health and CMV-seropositive. CDR3s include the opening cysteine and the closing phenylalanine or tryptophan. The D gene is left open where the match is weak. Size is stated for part of the rows, as once, few or many counts, or as a class when the clone is expanded.

>.|TRBJ1-2|.|TRBV6-1
TGTGCCAGCAGGGCAACAGGGAATTCTAACTATGGCTACACCTTC
CASRATGNSNYGYTF
>.|TRBJ1-2|TRBD1|TRBV2
TGTGCCAGCAGTGATACAGGGGAATCCTATGGCTACACCTTC
CASSDTGESYGYTF
>.|TRBJ1-5|.|TRBV19
TGTGCCAGTAGTATACTCGGACATCATAGCAATCAGCCCCAGCATTTT
CASSILGHHSNQPQHF
>.|TRBJ2-1|.|TRBV5-6
TGTGCCAGCAGCTTGGAGTGGGGGGGGGCTCCCAATGAGCAGTTCTTC
CASSLEWGGAPNEQFF
>once|TRBJ2-2|.|TRBV7-3
TGTGCCAGCAGCTTATTAGCTACCGGGGAGCTGTTTTTT
CASSLLATGELFF
>few|TRBJ1-1|TRBD1|TRBV7-2
TGTGCCAGCAGCTCAACGACAGGGGTAACTGAAGCTTTCTTT
CASSSTTGVTEAFF
>.|TRBJ1-2|TRBD1|TRBV28
TGTGCCAGCAGTACCGCCTCCCCGGGACAGGTTTTCGTGTATGGCTACACCTTC
CASSTASPGQVFVYGYTF
>.|TRBJ2-7|TRBD2|TRBV5-6
TGTGCCAGCAGCTTGGCGCTAGCGGGTTTCACCTACGAGCAGTACTTC
CASSLALAGFTYEQYF
>.|TRBJ1-1|.|TRBV6-6
TGTGCCAGCAGCCAGGTCTTTAACACTGAAGCTTTCTTT
CASSQVFNTEAFF
>.|TRBJ2-2|TRBD1|TRBV10-2
TGCGCCAGCAGTGAGGCGACAGGGAGCACCGGGGAGCTGTTTTTT
CASSEATGSTGELFF
>few|TRBJ1-1|.|TRBV2
TGTGCCAGCAGTGAACAGACTGAAGCTTTCTTT
CASSEQTEAFF
>.|TRBJ1-2|TRBD1|TRBV9
TGTGCCAGCAGCACCGACGGGACAGGGGACCGGGACTATGGCTACACCTTC
CASSTDGTGDRDYGYTF
>.|TRBJ2-1|.|TRBV21-1
TGTGCCAGCAGCGGGGGGGCCTACAATGAGCAGTTCTTC
CASSGGAYNEQFF
>.|TRBJ1-1|.|TRBV21-1
TGTGCCAGCAGCGAGCCTGGGCGTCTGAACACTGAAGCTTTCTTT
CASSEPGRLNTEAFF
>.|TRBJ1-2|TRBD1|TRBV9
TGTGCCAGCAACCCGGGACAGAACTATGGCTACACCTTC
CASNPGQNYGYTF
>.|TRBJ2-1|TRBD2|TRBV5-1
TGCGCCAGCAGCCCTAGCGGGGGCGGGTACAATGAGCAGTTCTTC
CASSPSGGGYNEQFF
>.|TRBJ2-5|.|TRBV18
TGTGCCAGCTCACCGACACCAGGGGAGACCCAGTACTTC
CASSPTPGETQYF
>.|TRBJ1-4|TRBD1|TRBV19
TGTGCCAGTAGTATAGATACAGGGGGAAAACTGTTTTTT
CASSIDTGGKLFF
>.|TRBJ1-1|.|TRBV7-9
TGTTCCAGCAGCTTGCTCGGGTCCGAAGCTTTCTTT
CSSSLLGSEAFF
>.|TRBJ2-5|TRBD2|TRBV7-7
TGTGCCAGCAGCTTAGCGGCGGGAACTAGCGCCGAGACCCAGTACTTC
CASSLAAGTSAETQYF
>once|TRBJ2-1|TRBD2|TRBV4-1
TGCGCCAGCAGTCTAGCGGGGGGGCCTTACAATGAGCAGTTCTTC
CASSLAGGPYNEQFF
>.|TRBJ2-6|TRBD1|TRBV27
TGTGCCAGCAGTGCCTCGACAGGGGCCCTCTCTGGGGCCAACGTCCTGACTTTC
CASSASTGALSGANVLTF
>.|TRBJ2-3|TRBD2|TRBV6-6
TGTGCCAGCACCCTAGCGGGGGGGGCTCCAGATACGCAGTATTTT
CASTLAGGAPDTQYF
>.|TRBJ2-1|.|TRBV6-1
TGTGCCATCGCCCCTGGGCAGGGATTGGGGAATGAGCAGTTCTTC
CAIAPGQGLGNEQFF
>.|TRBJ1-5|TRBD1|TRBV19
TGTGCCAGTAGTTCTCGGACAGGGTATAGCAATCAGCCCCAGCATTTT
CASSSRTGYSNQPQHF
>once|TRBJ1-1|.|TRBV9
TGTGCCAGCAGCGTAGGGCAGAGGACTGAAGCTTTCTTT
CASSVGQRTEAFF
>.|TRBJ2-1|TRBD2|TRBV7-2
TGTGCCAGCAGCTTAGTGGGATACGCGGGGGGCCCAAATGAGCAGTTCTTC
CASSLVGYAGGPNEQFF
>few|TRBJ1-3|TRBD1|TRBV10-3
TGTGCCATCAAACAGGGGCTCGAGTCTGGAAACACCATATATTTT
CAIKQGLESGNTIYF
>.|TRBJ1-1|.|TRBV5-4
TGTGCCAGCAGCTGGGTAGGTAGACAGAAAACGAACACTGAAGCTTTCTTT
CASSWVGRQKTNTEAFF
>.|TRBJ2-7|.|TRBV18
TGTGCCAGCTCACCACCGTCCTCCTACGAGCAGTACTTC
CASSPPSSYEQYF
>.|TRBJ2-1|TRBD2|TRBV7-3
TGTGCCAGCATCCCCATGGCTAGCGGATACTCCTACAATGAGCAGTTCTTC
CASIPMASGYSYNEQFF
>.|TRBJ2-3|.|TRBV2
TGTGCCAGCAGTGAAGGGCTGCTGAGCACAGATACGCAGTATTTT
CASSEGLLSTDTQYF
>.|TRBJ1-2|TRBD1|TRBV5-6
TGTGCCAGCAGCTTAAGGCCAGGGGGGACTGGGTACACCTTC
CASSLRPGGTGYTF
>.|TRBJ1-2|.|TRBV28
TGTGCCAGCATATCCCAGGGTCCCAACTATGGCTACACCTTC
CASISQGPNYGYTF
>.|TRBJ1-1|.|TRBV6-5
TGTGCCAGCACACACAGGGAGGGGTACACTGAAGCTTTCTTT
CASTHREGYTEAFF
>few|TRBJ1-2|TRBD1|TRBV30
TGTGCCTGGGTCTCGGGACAGGTCCATGGCTACACCTTC
CAWVSGQVHGYTF
>few|TRBJ1-4|.|TRBV6-5
TGTGCCAGCAGGCTCATGGGGGCAGGCTCAGAAAAACTGTTTTTT
CASRLMGAGSEKLFF
>.|TRBJ2-7|TRBD2|TRBV2
TGTGCCAGCAGTGAGCTAGCGGGGACCCTTTACGAGCAGTACTTC
CASSELAGTLYEQYF
>.|TRBJ2-2|.|TRBV9
TGTGCCAGCAGCTTCCTAGGGACACCTACCGGGGAGCTGTTTTTT
CASSFLGTPTGELFF
>.|TRBJ1-2|TRBD1|TRBV2
TGTGCCAGCAGTGGGGGGACAGGGAAAGGATATGGCTACACCTTC
CASSGGTGKGYGYTF
>.|TRBJ1-1|.|TRBV7-6
TGTGCCAGCAGCTTAGACGGACAGACCATGAACACTGAAGCTTTCTTT
CASSLDGQTMNTEAFF
>.|TRBJ1-1|TRBD1|TRBV5-1
TGCGCCAGCAGCTTAGGTGGGACAGGGTTCACTGAAGCTTTCTTT
CASSLGGTGFTEAFF
>.|TRBJ1-2|TRBD1|TRBV5-1
TGCGCCAGCAGCCCCGGGACAGAGATCTATGGCTACACCTTC
CASSPGTEIYGYTF
>.|TRBJ2-3|TRBD2|TRBV10-3
TGTGCCATCAGTGAGTCGAGAGGGCTAGCGGGCACAGATACGCAGTATTTT
CAISESRGLAGTDTQYF
>few|TRBJ1-3|.|TRBV6-6
TGTGCCAGCAGTCAAGGAAACACCATATATTTT
CASSQGNTIYF
>.|TRBJ2-7|TRBD2|TRBV9
TGTGCCAGCAGCGTAGGGGGCGGGGGGCACTCCTACGAGCAGTACTTC
CASSVGGGGHSYEQYF
>.|TRBJ1-5|.|TRBV10-3
TGTGCCATCAGTGAGCAGCACTACAATCAGCCCCAGCATTTT
CAISEQHYNQPQHF
>.|TRBJ1-2|.|TRBV4-1
TGCGCCAGCAGCCAAGAACCCCCTATCTATGGCTACACCTTC
CASSQEPPIYGYTF
>.|TRBJ2-5|TRBD2|TRBV6-1
TGTGCCAGCGGCCGGCGGGGGGTACCTCAAGAGACCCAGTACTTC
CASGRRGVPQETQYF
>once|TRBJ1-1|TRBD1|TRBV5-1
TGCGCCAGCAGCTTGCAAGGGGGCAACACTGAAGCTTTCTTT
CASSLQGGNTEAFF
>.|TRBJ1-6|.|TRBV4-1
TGCGCCAGCAGCCAACTCCGGGCGGGGCTCGGTTCACCCCTCCACTTT
CASSQLRAGLGSPLHF
>.|TRBJ2-7|TRBD2|TRBV4-2
TGTGCCAGCAGCCAGGAGCACGAGGATAGCGGGGAGTACGAGCAGTACTTC
CASSQEHEDSGEYEQYF
>.|TRBJ1-4|TRBD1|TRBV18
TGTGCCAGCTCCCCACGACAGGGGGCAACTAATGAAAAACTGTTTTTT
CASSPRQGATNEKLFF
>.|TRBJ2-1|TRBD2|TRBV9
TGTGCCAGCAGCGTAGGGGGCGGGGGGGCCTACAATGAGCAGTTCTTC
CASSVGGGGAYNEQFF
>.|TRBJ1-5|TRBD1|TRBV2
TGTGCCAGCAGTGAGGACAGGGTTTTCCAGCCCCAGCATTTT
CASSEDRVFQPQHF
>few|TRBJ1-4|TRBD1|TRBV28
TGTGCCAGCAGGTCGACAGGGCCCAAGAATGAAAAACTGTTTTTT
CASRSTGPKNEKLFF
>.|TRBJ2-1|TRBD2|TRBV29-1
TGCAGCGCCTTTGGAACTAGCGGGGAAGTCCATGAGCAGTTCTTC
CSAFGTSGEVHEQFF
>.|TRBJ1-6|.|TRBV7-9
TGTTCCAGCAGCCGTTCGTGGCAGGGTGATTCACCCCTCCACTTT
CSSSRSWQGDSPLHF